Sequencing of this TCR beta chain was carried out in a study of blood T cell repertoires in COVID-19. Turning to the study itself: What the recovered Cohort 3 donors had was two negative PCRs, clearance, or symptom resolution. Italy, Spain and the United States were the sources of the convalescent and acute COVID-19 samples.

Per the study methods: Reference gene primer amplification in the assay estimated nucleated cell counts. TCRdb keeps only in-frame clones here, not all; method: immunoSEQ multiplex PCR. The V and J calls and clone size were taken over from that table, and D and trimming were inferred from the DNA. The table has 400,000 or so clones, 80% to 90% seen once; the top ten hold 1.5% to 2%. Participant-given clinical history determined each cohort assignment. The sequence was obtained from a man between 35 and 55 years old in a cohort exposed to, infected with or recovered from COVID-19 (not recorded which). The sample was PBMCs or T cells enriched from blood (not recorded which).

Here the CDR3 reads CAISIRDINEQFF. The CDR3 region has the DNA TGTGCCATCTCAATCCGGGACATCAATGAGCAGTTCTTC. This chain uses TRBV10-3 with TRBJ2-1; tentatively, D is TRBD1 (6 bases). The CDR3 consists of 13 residues. V lost 8 bases and J lost 6, with 14 bases in between. CDR1 is ENHRY and CDR2 is SYGVKD in the germline V gene.